This entry lists 2 T cell receptor beta chains sequenced from one sample in a study of blood T cell repertoires in COVID-19. Profiled with immunoSEQ multiplex PCR; TCRdb holds only in-frame clones, not every one. The profile shows 90,000 to 100,000 clones, approximately 82% of them singletons. Sequencing was carried out using peripheral blood. The source is a man aged 55 to 70 with acute or convalescent COVID-19.

The gene calls are TRBV4-3 and TRBJ1-4, with D possibly TRBD1 on 6 matching bases. The V gene lost 4 bases and the J gene lost 15 bases, with 30 bases spanning the gap. This CDR3 contains 17 residues. CDR1 is LGHNA and CDR2 is YSLEER in the germline V gene. The CDR3 DNA is TGCGCCAGCAGCCGCAGGGGTTTGTATGAATGCGCAAAGGGGTTGTTTTTT. Protein: CASSRRGLYECAKGLFF.

V usage is TRBV2 and J usage is TRBJ1-3; D gene uncertain. Germline V gene data show CDR1 as SNHLY and CDR2 as FYNNEI. CDR3 length: 15 residues. V lost 1 base to trimming and J lost 2 bases, with 9 bases between them. The CDR3 DNA reads TGTGCCAGCAGTGAAGGTTGGGGAGCTGGAAACACCATATATTTT. This codes for CASSEGWGAGNTIYF.